Following are 4 T cell receptor beta chains from one sample sequenced in a study of technical replicates of blood from a few donors. The table came from immunoSEQ multiplex PCR; TCRdb's copy has only in-frame clones and leaves some out. The sample consists of under 95,000 clones, about 95% of them appearing once. The specimen sequenced was T cells isolated from PBMCs. These receptors originate from a human donor in good health.

The table lists this clone with a count of one. The chain employs TRBV6-6 and TRBJ2-7; D is perhaps TRBD2 (5 bases). CDR1 and CDR2 from the germline V gene are MNHNY and SVGAGI (reference sequence). Trimming shortened V by 7 bases and J by 3 bases, and 13 bases separated the two germline ends. The CDR3 is 13 amino acids. CDR3 residues: CASMGAPFYEQYF. CDR3 DNA: TGTGCCAGCATGGGAGCCCCTTTCTACGAGCAGTACTTC.

J is TRBJ2-1 and V is TRBV7-9, with 9 bases that match TRBD1. Germline V gene sequence: CDR1 SEHNR, CDR2 FQNEAQ (reference sequence). This CDR3 is built from 16 residues. The J segment lost 10 bases and the V segment lost 5 bases, leaving 15 bases of the junction unmatched. CDR3 protein: CASSPEGGQGALEQFF. CDR3 nucleotide sequence: TGTGCCAGCAGCCCAGAGGGGGGACAGGGCGCTCTAGAGCAGTTCTTC.

The V and J genes are TRBV6-1 and TRBJ2-5, with D possibly matching TRBD2 (5 bases). Trimming shortened V by 2 bases and J by 4 bases, and 11 bases separated the two germline ends. CDR3 length: 14 residues. Germline V CDR1 and CDR2: MNHNS, SASEGT. The CDR3 loop is CASSELRAGETQYF. The DNA for the CDR3 is TGTGCCAGCAGTGAATTGAGGGCCGGAGAGACCCAGTACTTC.

This clone was seen a handful of times. V and J are TRBV7-9 and TRBJ1-5; 8 nucleotides match TRBD1. Germline lookup yields CDR1 SEHNR and CDR2 FQNEAQ (reference sequence). J was trimmed by 4 bases and V by 1 base; bases with no gene match: 3. There are 15 residues in the CDR3. The CDR3 DNA follows: TGTGCCAGCAGCTTAGGAGGGACAGGTAATCAGCCCCAGCATTTT. As protein: CASSLGGTGNQPQHF.